This TCR beta chain was documented in a study of tumor-infiltrating lymphocytes in primary liver carcinoma. Study conclusions and caveats: Blood trailed tumors significantly in top-250-clone fraction (p = 0.039).

Germline V gene lookup returns CDR1 SQVTM and CDR2 ANQGSEA. V was cut by 6 bases and J by 4 bases, with 15 bases left in between. The CDR3 covers 13 residues. This clonotype was detected many times. What it recognizes is unknown. The source material, about 18-31 mg of unsorted bulk tissue, was used to co-extract RNA and DNA. Starting material of 450 to 500 ng total RNA yielded TCR beta cDNA via a constant-region primer. Employing slightly modified ARM-PCR, three nested multiplex PCR rounds were run, and these gave rise to the TCR beta libraries. The opening two PCR rounds, around 9 cycles each, paired TRBV1-TRBV30 forward primers with a C-beta reverse primer. TCRdb called the multiplex PCR reads again in MiXCR, with one record for every CDR3 protein. The table shows about 48,000 distinct CDR3 sequences, with 60% to 75% occurring only once.

Source material: liver tumor tissue from sampling region 3. Subset described: tumor region T3, left-lateral pole. V and J are TRBV29-1 and TRBJ1-1; D perhaps matches TRBD1 (5 bases). This receptor was identified in a man in his forties with primary liver carcinoma and hepatitis B virus infection. CDR3 bases: TGCAGCGTCGCCGGGGGAGGGCGCACTGAAGCTTTCTTT. It is translated as CSVAGGGRTEAFF.